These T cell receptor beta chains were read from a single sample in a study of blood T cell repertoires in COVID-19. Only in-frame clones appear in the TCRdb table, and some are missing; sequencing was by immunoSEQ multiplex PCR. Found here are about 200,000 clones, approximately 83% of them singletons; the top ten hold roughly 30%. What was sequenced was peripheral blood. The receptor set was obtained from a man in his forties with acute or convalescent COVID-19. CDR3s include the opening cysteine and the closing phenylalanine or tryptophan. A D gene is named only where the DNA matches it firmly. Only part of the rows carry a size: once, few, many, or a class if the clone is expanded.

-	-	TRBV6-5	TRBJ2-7	CASRMVGGIHEQYF	TGTGCCAGCAGAATGGTAGGGGGTATCCACGAGCAGTACTTC
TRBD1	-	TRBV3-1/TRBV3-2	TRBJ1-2	CASSSHLSGTENRTTYGYTF	TGTGCCAGCAGCTCCCATCTTTCCGGGACAGAGAATCGTACTACCTATGGCTACACCTTC
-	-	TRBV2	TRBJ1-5	CASNLGIVQPQHF	TGTGCCAGCAACCTAGGAATAGTTCAGCCCCAGCATTTT
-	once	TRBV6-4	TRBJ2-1	CASSPYRSLGAYNEQFF	TGTGCCAGCAGTCCGTATCGTAGCCTGGGAGCCTACAATGAGCAGTTCTTC
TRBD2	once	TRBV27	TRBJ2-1	CASSLLGRGTDNEQFF	TGTGCCAGCAGTTTATTGGGGCGGGGGACCGACAATGAGCAGTTCTTC
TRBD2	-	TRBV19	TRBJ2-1	CASAVTSGSYNEQFF	TGTGCCAGTGCTGTGACTAGCGGCTCCTACAATGAGCAGTTCTTC
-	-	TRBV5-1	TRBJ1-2	CASSLEQSYGYTF	TGCGCCAGCAGCTTGGAACAGAGCTATGGCTACACCTTC
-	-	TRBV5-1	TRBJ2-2	CASRPPEAHGLFF	TGCGCCAGCAGACCCCCTGAAGCGCACGGGCTGTTTTTT
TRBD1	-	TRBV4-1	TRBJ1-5	CASSQKDRDSLPQHF	TGCGCCAGCAGCCAAAAGGACAGGGATTCTCTGCCCCAGCATTTT
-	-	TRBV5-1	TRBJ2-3	CASSPSNTDTQYF	TGCGCCAGCAGCCCCTCTAACACAGATACGCAGTATTTT